This T cell receptor beta chain stems from a study of cytomegalovirus exposure and HLA in healthy donors. In the PCR, 60 Vbeta and 13 Jbeta primers were used. The table came from immunoSEQ multiplex PCR; TCRdb's copy has only in-frame clones and leaves some out. The table lists roughly 100,000 clones, about 69% of them singletons, with about 4.4% in the top ten. The sequenced material came from PBMCs. This receptor was taken from a human donor in good health.

CDR3 loop: CASSLGWTGGAYNEQFF. In DNA, the CDR3 is TGTGCCAGCAGTTTGGGCTGGACAGGGGGCGCCTACAATGAGCAGTTCTTC. The J gene is TRBJ2-1, the V gene TRBV28; TRBD1 matches 11 bases. This CDR3 has 17 residues. With V trimmed by 3 bases and J by 2 bases, 6 bases remained unmatched. From germline, CDR1 is MDHEN and CDR2 SYDVKM.